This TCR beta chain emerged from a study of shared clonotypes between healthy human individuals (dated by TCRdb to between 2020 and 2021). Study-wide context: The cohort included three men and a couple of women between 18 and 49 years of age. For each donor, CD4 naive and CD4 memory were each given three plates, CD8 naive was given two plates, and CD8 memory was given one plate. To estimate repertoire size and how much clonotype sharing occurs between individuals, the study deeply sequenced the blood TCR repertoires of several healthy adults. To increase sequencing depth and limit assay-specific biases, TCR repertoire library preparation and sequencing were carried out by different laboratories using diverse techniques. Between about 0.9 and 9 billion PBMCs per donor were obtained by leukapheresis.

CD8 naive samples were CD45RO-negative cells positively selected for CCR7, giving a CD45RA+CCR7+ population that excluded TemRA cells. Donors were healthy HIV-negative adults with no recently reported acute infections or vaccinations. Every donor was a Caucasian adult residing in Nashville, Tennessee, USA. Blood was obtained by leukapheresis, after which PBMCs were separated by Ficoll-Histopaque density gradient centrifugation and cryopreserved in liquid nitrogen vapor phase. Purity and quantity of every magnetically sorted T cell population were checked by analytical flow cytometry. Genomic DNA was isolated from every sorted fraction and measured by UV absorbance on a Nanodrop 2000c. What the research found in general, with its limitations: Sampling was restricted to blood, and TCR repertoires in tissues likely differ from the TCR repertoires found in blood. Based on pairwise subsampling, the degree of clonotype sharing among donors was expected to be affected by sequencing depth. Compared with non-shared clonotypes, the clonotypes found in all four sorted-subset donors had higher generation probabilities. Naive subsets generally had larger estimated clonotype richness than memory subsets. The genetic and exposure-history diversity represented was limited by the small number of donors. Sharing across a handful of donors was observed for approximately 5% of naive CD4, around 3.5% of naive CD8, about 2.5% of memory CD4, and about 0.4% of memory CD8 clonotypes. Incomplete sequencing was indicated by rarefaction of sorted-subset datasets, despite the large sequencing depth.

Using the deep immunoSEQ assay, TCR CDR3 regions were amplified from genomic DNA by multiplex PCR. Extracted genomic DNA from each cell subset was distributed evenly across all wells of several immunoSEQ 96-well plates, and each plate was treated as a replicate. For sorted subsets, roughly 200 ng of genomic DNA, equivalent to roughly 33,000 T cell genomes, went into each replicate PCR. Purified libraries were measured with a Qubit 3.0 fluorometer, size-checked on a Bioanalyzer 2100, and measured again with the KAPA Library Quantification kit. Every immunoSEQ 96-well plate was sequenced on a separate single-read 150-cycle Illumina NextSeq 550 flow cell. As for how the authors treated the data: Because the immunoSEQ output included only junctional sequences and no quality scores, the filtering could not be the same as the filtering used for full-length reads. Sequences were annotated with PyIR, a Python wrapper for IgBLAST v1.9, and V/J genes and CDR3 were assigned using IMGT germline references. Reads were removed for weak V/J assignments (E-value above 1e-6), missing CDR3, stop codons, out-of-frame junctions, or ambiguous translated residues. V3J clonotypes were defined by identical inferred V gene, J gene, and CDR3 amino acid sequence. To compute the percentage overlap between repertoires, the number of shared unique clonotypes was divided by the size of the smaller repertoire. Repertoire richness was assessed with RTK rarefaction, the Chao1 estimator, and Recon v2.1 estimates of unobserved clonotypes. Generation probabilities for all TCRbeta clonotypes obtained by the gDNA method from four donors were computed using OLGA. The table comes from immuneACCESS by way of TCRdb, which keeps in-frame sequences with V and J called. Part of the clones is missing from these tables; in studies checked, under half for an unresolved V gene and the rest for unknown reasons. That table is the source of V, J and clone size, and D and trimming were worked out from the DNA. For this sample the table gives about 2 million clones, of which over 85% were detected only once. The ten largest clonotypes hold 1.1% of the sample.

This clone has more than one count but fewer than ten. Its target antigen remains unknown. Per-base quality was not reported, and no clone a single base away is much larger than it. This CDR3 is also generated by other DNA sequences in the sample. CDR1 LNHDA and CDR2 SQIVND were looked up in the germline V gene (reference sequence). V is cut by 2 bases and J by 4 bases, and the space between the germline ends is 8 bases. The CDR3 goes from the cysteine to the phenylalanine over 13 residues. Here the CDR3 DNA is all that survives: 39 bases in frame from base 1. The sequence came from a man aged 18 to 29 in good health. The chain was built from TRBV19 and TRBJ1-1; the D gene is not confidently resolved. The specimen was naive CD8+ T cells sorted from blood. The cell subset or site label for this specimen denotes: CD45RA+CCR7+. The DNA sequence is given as TGTGCCAGTAGTATATGGGGTAGCACTGAAGCTTTCTTT. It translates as CASSIWGSTEAFF.